The source of this TCR beta chain is a study of CD8+ T cells in alopecia areata. cDNA reverse transcribed from extracted RNA served as the sequencing template. Data came from immunoSEQ multiplex PCR; TCRdb stores just in-frame clones and leaves some out. The sample gives 180,000 or so clones, around 63% of which show up once; about 1.7% is in the top ten. The CDR3 runs 14 residues. Per the germline V gene, CDR1 is SGHRS and CDR2 is YFSETQ. The ends were cut back, 6 bases at V and 3 bases at J, with 12 bases in the middle. The sample was CD4+ T cells sorted from blood, taken at week 0. V gene TRBV5-1 combines with J gene TRBJ2-2, with D perhaps TRBD2 (5 bases). This receptor was obtained from a human donor with alopecia areata. CDR3 DNA: TGCGCCAGCAATTTGCGGGTTGACACCGGGGAGCTGTTTTTT. Encoded protein: CASNLRVDTGELFF.